A selection of T cell receptor beta chains follows, all from one sample in a study of T cells after posttransplantation cyclophosphamide. The method was immunoSEQ multiplex PCR; TCRdb's version includes in-frame clones alone and lacks a portion of them. The sample lists some 66,000 clones, just under 95% occurring once. The sample was PBMCs. The origin of the receptors is a woman aged 25 to 39 in good health and a related stem cell transplant donor. Both conserved end residues are part of each CDR3. Fields, in order: V gene, D gene, clone size, J gene, CDR3 DNA, CDR3 protein. A D gene is named only where the DNA matches it firmly. Only some rows state a clone size, as once, few, many or a class for expanded clones.

>TRBV9|NA|few|TRBJ1-2
TGTGCCAGCAGCGTAGGCGGGACCAACTATGGCTACACCTTC
CASSVGGTNYGYTF
>TRBV21-1|NA|NA|TRBJ2-2
TGTGCCAGCAGCACGCGCGGAAAGGGGAGGACCGGGGAGCTGTTTTTT
CASSTRGKGRTGELFF
>TRBV4-2|NA|NA|TRBJ1-4
TGTGCCAGCAGCCAAGACCGGGGTGGCAATGAAAAACTGTTTTTT
CASSQDRGGNEKLFF
>TRBV7-9|TRBD2|NA|TRBJ2-7
TGTGCCAGCAGCTCGCCCTGGGGGGGTGTCAACTCCTACGAGCAGTACTTC
CASSSPWGGVNSYEQYF
>TRBV2|NA|NA|TRBJ2-3
TGTGCCAGCAGACTCGGAGGGTTTAGCACAGATACGCAGTATTTT
CASRLGGFSTDTQYF
>TRBV7-2|TRBD2|NA|TRBJ2-1
TGTGCCAGCAGCCAGACTAGCGGGGGAGCCACTTACAATGAGCAGTTCTTC
CASSQTSGGATYNEQFF
>TRBV12-1|NA|once|TRBJ2-5
TGTGCCAGCAGCCCCCTGGAAGCCCGGGAGACCCAGTACTTC
CASSPLEARETQYF
>TRBV5-4|NA|NA|TRBJ1-3
TGTGCCAGCAGTCCTCTTCCGGGGACCTGGTCTGGAAACACCATATATTTT
CASSPLPGTWSGNTIYF
>TRBV4-2|NA|NA|TRBJ1-6
TGTGCCAGCAGCCAAAGGCATACCGACAGGTCCTATAATTCACCCCTCCACTTT
CASSQRHTDRSYNSPLHF
>TRBV14|NA|once|TRBJ2-1
TGTGCCAGCAGCCAAAGGGGGAGGAGGAATGAGCAGTTCTTC
CASSQRGRRNEQFF
>TRBV7-9|NA|NA|TRBJ2-7
TGTGCCAGCAGCTCAGAGGGGTCCCCCTACGAGCAGTACTTC
CASSSEGSPYEQYF
>TRBV11-3|NA|NA|TRBJ2-7
TGTGCCAGCAGCCCAGGACCGGGAGCCTACGAGCAGTACTTC
CASSPGPGAYEQYF
>TRBV4-2|NA|NA|TRBJ1-2
TGTGCCAGCACCAGGAGGGGGGGAACGAATGGCTACACCTTC
CASTRRGGTNGYTF
>TRBV19|NA|NA|TRBJ1-1
TGTGCCAGTAGAGGCCAGGGAGGCCTCGTTACCGCTGAAGCTTTCTTT
CASRGQGGLVTAEAFF
>TRBV14|TRBD1|NA|TRBJ1-1
TGTGCCAGCAGCCTTTTAGTGGGACAGGGGTTGGCTGAAGCTTTCTTT
CASSLLVGQGLAEAFF
>TRBV7-9|TRBD1|NA|TRBJ1-4
TGTGCCCAGGCCACTGGGTCAGGGGGAGAAAAACTGTTTTTT
CAQATGSGGEKLFF
>TRBV21-1|NA|once|TRBJ1-5
TGTGCCAGCAGCAAAGTGGGCGGCAGGGGGCGTCTTCAGCCCCAGCATTTT
CASSKVGGRGRLQPQHF
>TRBV12-2|NA|NA|TRBJ2-2
TGTGCAAGTCGTCTAAGCGACAGGGGGTGGGCCGGGGAGCTGTTTTTT
CASRLSDRGWAGELFF
>TRBV19|NA|NA|TRBJ1-1
TGTGCCAGTAGTAACCGGGGCACTGAAGCTTTCTTT
CASSNRGTEAFF
>TRBV7-2|NA|NA|TRBJ1-2
TGTGCCAGCAGCTTTGGTAGGGTACGGAGCTATGGCTACACCTTC
CASSFGRVRSYGYTF
>TRBV7-8|TRBD1|NA|TRBJ1-5
TGTGCCAGCAGCCCAGGGGGCGCGGGCAATCAGCCCCAGCATTTT
CASSPGGAGNQPQHF
>TRBV29-1|TRBD1|NA|TRBJ2-3
TGCAGCGTTGATTTCCGGGACAGGGGCGCAGATACGCAGTATTTT
CSVDFRDRGADTQYF
>TRBV7-3|NA|NA|TRBJ1-1
TGTGCCAGCAGCTTGGGGCAGGGATCAACTTTCTTT
CASSLGQGSTFF
>TRBV29-1|TRBD1|NA|TRBJ2-7
TGCAGCGCGACAGGGGGAGAGGACTACGAGCAGTACTTC
CSATGGEDYEQYF
>TRBV4-3|TRBD1|few|TRBJ1-1
TGCGCCAGCAGCCAACGCTACAGGGGGGACACTGAAGCTTTCTTT
CASSQRYRGDTEAFF
>TRBV5-1|NA|NA|TRBJ2-6
TGCGCCAGCAGCCAGGCTCGGGTCGGGGTCTCTGGGGCCAACGTCCTGACTTTC
CASSQARVGVSGANVLTF
>TRBV5-1|NA|once|TRBJ1-3
TGCGCCAGCAGCCTCTGGACACAGCGAGATGGAAACACCATATATTTT
CASSLWTQRDGNTIYF
>TRBV7-7|TRBD2|NA|TRBJ2-1
TGTGCCAGCAGCACTAGCGGGGGGGCCGGGAATGAGCAGTTCTTC
CASSTSGGAGNEQFF
>TRBV27|NA|NA|TRBJ1-3
TGTGCCAGCAGTCCCATTTCTGGGGCTGGAAACACCATATATTTT
CASSPISGAGNTIYF
>TRBV20-1|NA|NA|TRBJ1-2
TGCAGTGCTAGTCCCGGGTCAGGGCACACCTTC
CSASPGSGHTF
>TRBV2|TRBD2|NA|TRBJ2-3
TGTGCCAGCACGGGCGGGGGGCGTTATACGCAGTATTTT
CASTGGGRYTQYF
>TRBV6-6|NA|NA|TRBJ2-7
TGTGCCAGCAGAAATACAGGGATCGAGCAGTACTTC
CASRNTGIEQYF
>TRBV5-4|NA|NA|TRBJ1-2
TGTGCCAGCAGCTTGTCCTTCCAGGGGATCGGAGGCTACACCTTC
CASSLSFQGIGGYTF
>TRBV10-3|NA|NA|TRBJ1-1
TGTGCCATCAGGGACGGGGGGCAAGCTTTCTTT
CAIRDGGQAFF
>TRBV2|NA|NA|TRBJ1-5
TGTGCCAGCAGTGCCACCCGGGTGTCAGGTGATCAGCCCCAGCATTTT
CASSATRVSGDQPQHF
>TRBV2|NA|NA|TRBJ1-2
TGTGCCAGGGTCGAGATTTCCAACTATGGCTACACCTTC
CARVEISNYGYTF
>TRBV28|NA|few|TRBJ2-7
TGTGCCAGCAGTCTTAGGGAGGACGAGCAGTACTTC
CASSLREDEQYF
>TRBV7-9|NA|NA|TRBJ2-3
TGTGCCAGCAGCCTGAGCCGGGAACTCACAGATACGCAGTATTTT
CASSLSRELTDTQYF
>TRBV7-2|NA|NA|TRBJ1-1
TGTGCCAGCAGCTTAGAAGGGATCCTGAACACTGAAGCTTTCTTT
CASSLEGILNTEAFF
>TRBV25-1|NA|NA|TRBJ1-6
TGTGCCAGCAGTGAACCGGCAGGGGAGAGTTCACCCCTCCACTTT
CASSEPAGESSPLHF
>TRBV6-5|NA|NA|TRBJ1-2
TGTGCCAGCAGTTCCAGGATTGGGGGCTACACCTTC
CASSSRIGGYTF
>TRBV27|NA|NA|TRBJ2-2
TGTGCCAGCAGTTTAACGGGATCGAACACCGGGGAGCTGTTTTTT
CASSLTGSNTGELFF
>TRBV2|TRBD1|NA|TRBJ1-2
TGTGCCAGCAGGGGGACAGGGACTGGCTACACCTTC
CASRGTGTGYTF
>TRBV6-1|NA|NA|TRBJ1-2
TGTGCCAGCAGTGAAGGGGGACGAGGCTACACCTTC
CASSEGGRGYTF
>TRBV19|TRBD2|NA|TRBJ2-3
TGTGCCAGTAGTCCCCGGACTAGCGGGGGGATGACAGATACGCAGTATTTT
CASSPRTSGGMTDTQYF
>TRBV4-2|NA|NA|TRBJ2-1
TGTGCCAGCAGCCAAGACCCGGAGGCCTCCTACAATGAGCAGTTCTTC
CASSQDPEASYNEQFF
>TRBV6-1|TRBD2|NA|TRBJ2-1
TGTGCCAGCAGTGAAGCGGGGGGTAGCGGGGGCAATGAGCAGTTCTTC
CASSEAGGSGGNEQFF